This T cell receptor (beta chain) was found in a study of tumor-infiltrating lymphocytes in primary liver carcinoma. Study-wide context: These were node-negative, non-metastatic T1-T3 tumors of 4.2 to 10 cm. Each sample had roughly 3.5 to 8 million productive TCRbeta reads regardless of tissue type. Notes on the study in general: Compared with blood, tumor repertoires held significantly more in their top 250 clones. Lower overlap was observed for tumor-adjacent and tumor-blood pairs relative to tumor region pairs.

Points on this clonotype: The antigen remains undetermined. One end of the junction fails to match germline, which may point to a read error.

This CDR3 contains 13 residues. Germline values: CDR1 SGHRS, CDR2 YFSETQ. Total RNA (roughly 530 ng) served as template for TCR beta cDNA synthesis primed by a constant-region primer. The TCR beta library was amplified through three nested multiplex PCR rounds in a modified ARM-PCR procedure. Rounds one and two of PCR, each of around 9 cycles, were primed with TRBV1-TRBV30 forward primers and a C-beta reverse primer. TCRdb re-called the multiplex PCR reads through MiXCR, storing one row per CDR3 protein. This sample has 70,000 to 75,000 distinct CDR3 sequences, with roughly 69% found just once. Co-extraction of both nucleic acids (RNA and DNA) used about 19-33 mg of unsorted bulk tissue.

Sequences were obtained from liver tumor tissue from sampling region 4. As to subset: tumor region T4, right-lateral pole. The clonotype originates from a man aged 35-49 years with primary liver carcinoma and hepatitis B virus infection. This sequence joins TRBV5-1 and TRBJ2-7; D may be TRBD2 (5 bases). The CDR3 spells CDSSFGLAGEQYF. DNA of the CDR3: TGCGACAGCAGCTTTGGGCTAGCTGGGGAGCAGTACTTC. Using reference TRBV5-1 and TRBJ2-7 for the parts outside the CDR3, the full variable domain is KAGVTQTPRYLIKTRGQQVTLSCSPISGHRSVSWYQQTPGQGLQFLFEYFSETQRNKGNFPGRFSGRQFSNSRSEMNVSTLELGDSALYLCDSSFGLAGEQYFGPGTRLTVT.